Listed below are T cell receptor beta chains from one sample, sequenced in a study of beta chain features in type 1 diabetes. Method: immunoSEQ multiplex PCR; TCRdb's copy keeps in-frame clones and lacks some. The sample shows hundreds of thousands of clones, 15% to 17% of them seen only once. Sequencing used naive CD4+ T cells from blood. Receptors were obtained from a man younger than 35 in good health. CDR3s leave out the opening cysteine and the closing phenylalanine or tryptophan.

J | V | CDR3
TRBJ2-5 | TRBV15 | ATSRDRLNQETQY
TRBJ2-1 | TRBV19 | ASRTSGGNEQF
TRBJ2-7 | TRBV23-1 | ASSRMAGGPCGEQY
TRBJ2-5 | TRBV19 | ASRSGGWETQY
TRBJ2-7 | TRBV25-1 | ASSVDPGARGRY
TRBJ2-5 | TRBV5-6 | ASSSLFRVRETQY
TRBJ2-5 | TRBV4-3 | ASSQDGASGAETQY
TRBJ1-1 | TRBV30 | AWDRGDTEAF
TRBJ2-3 | TRBV20-1 | SVLVADTQY
TRBJ2-7 | TRBV5-4 | ASSLGGQRINEQY
TRBJ2-7 | TRBV5-4 | ASSSRDRGTYEQY
TRBJ2-7 | TRBV19 | ATRRRGTGTYEQY
TRBJ2-2 | TRBV10-3 | AIRGQGNGANTGELF
TRBJ2-7 | TRBV7-2 | ASSLKGATEQY
TRBJ2-7 | TRBV27 | ASSLSVVGDHEQY
TRBJ2-1 | TRBV7-2 | ASSTSGANEQF
TRBJ1-5 | TRBV18 | ASSPGTGSQPQH
TRBJ2-7 | TRBV7-3 | ASSLQPLGHPGSYEQY
TRBJ1-5 | TRBV6-1 | ASSEGKGRMGNQPQH
TRBJ1-1 | TRBV29-1 | SVENRLNTEAF
TRBJ1-1 | TRBV10-3 | AISELGIMNTEAF
TRBJ1-3 | TRBV30 | AWSWVTSYSGNTIY
TRBJ1-5 | TRBV7-2 | ASSLAGTGTNQPQH
TRBJ2-1 | TRBV2 | ASSVGAPIYNEQF
TRBJ2-1 | TRBV7-9 | ASSLKGSSGSYEQF
TRBJ2-1 | TRBV18 | ASSSLQGVSSYNEQF
TRBJ2-7 | TRBV25-1 | ASSDRATGGQQY
TRBJ2-1 | TRBV28 | ASSLRQGLNEQF
TRBJ2-7 | TRBV7-9 | ASSQIAGAHYEQY
TRBJ2-7 | TRBV5-1 | ASSRSQGKYEQY
TRBJ1-1 | TRBV13 | ASSQTPQGTEAF
TRBJ2-3 | TRBV5-1 | ASTSTGGTTDTQY
TRBJ1-2 | TRBV5-4 | ASSSTTSSNYGYT
TRBJ2-7 | TRBV28 | ASSPGQLGPYEQY
TRBJ2-7 | TRBV7-2 | ASSFHGTPTYEQY
TRBJ2-3 | TRBV5-4 | ASSLAGSGDTQY
TRBJ1-2 | TRBV29-1 | SVEGEGGTALFVRGYT
TRBJ2-7 | TRBV7-9 | ASSFMTGGYEQY
TRBJ1-4 | TRBV15 | ATSRARAPTNEKLF
TRBJ1-2 | TRBV2 | ASSEQAGVGYGYT
TRBJ2-3 | TRBV7-3 | ASSFGLAADTQY
TRBJ2-7 | TRBV4-3 | ASSPKVNYEQY
TRBJ1-1 | TRBV4-1 | ASSQDETGPLNTEAF
TRBJ1-5 | TRBV4-1 | ASSQEGVPGGRPQH
TRBJ1-4 | TRBV5-4 | ASSSGQGGEKLF
TRBJ2-5 | TRBV25-1 | ASSVGGVQETQY
TRBJ1-2 | TRBV14 | ASSPHHRENGYT
NA | TRBV11-2 | ASSSLTGTQLYEQY
TRBJ1-1 | TRBV20-1 | SARSQVEAF
TRBJ1-4 | TRBV7-9 | ASSRRNNEKLF
TRBJ2-7 | TRBV7-2 | ASSLAGTGGLEQY
TRBJ1-5 | TRBV6-1 | ASSGNRGNQPQH
TRBJ2-3 | TRBV4-2 | ASSQDSSPGTSGLRNTQY
TRBJ1-2 | TRBV9 | ASSADSRGPNYGYT
TRBJ2-2 | TRBV5-1 | ASSWTSGRPYNTGELF
TRBJ2-3 | TRBV6-5 | ASSYSGQGRTDTQY
TRBJ2-1 | TRBV9 | ASSVTGTGSSYNEQF
TRBJ2-1 | TRBV13 | ASSRIGVAGYNEQF
TRBJ1-2 | TRBV2 | ASSEVGSNYGYT